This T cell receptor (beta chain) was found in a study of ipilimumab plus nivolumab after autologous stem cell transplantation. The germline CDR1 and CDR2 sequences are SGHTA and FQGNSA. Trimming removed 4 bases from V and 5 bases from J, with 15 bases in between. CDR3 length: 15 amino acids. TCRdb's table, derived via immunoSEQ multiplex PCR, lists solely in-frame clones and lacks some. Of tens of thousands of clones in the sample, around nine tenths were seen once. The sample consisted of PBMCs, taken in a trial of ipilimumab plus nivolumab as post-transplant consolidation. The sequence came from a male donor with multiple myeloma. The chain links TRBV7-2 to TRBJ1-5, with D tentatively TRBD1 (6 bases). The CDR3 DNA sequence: TGTGCCAGCAGCTCGATCATAGGGGGTGATCAGCCCCAGCATTTT. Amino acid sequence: CASSSIIGGDQPQHF.